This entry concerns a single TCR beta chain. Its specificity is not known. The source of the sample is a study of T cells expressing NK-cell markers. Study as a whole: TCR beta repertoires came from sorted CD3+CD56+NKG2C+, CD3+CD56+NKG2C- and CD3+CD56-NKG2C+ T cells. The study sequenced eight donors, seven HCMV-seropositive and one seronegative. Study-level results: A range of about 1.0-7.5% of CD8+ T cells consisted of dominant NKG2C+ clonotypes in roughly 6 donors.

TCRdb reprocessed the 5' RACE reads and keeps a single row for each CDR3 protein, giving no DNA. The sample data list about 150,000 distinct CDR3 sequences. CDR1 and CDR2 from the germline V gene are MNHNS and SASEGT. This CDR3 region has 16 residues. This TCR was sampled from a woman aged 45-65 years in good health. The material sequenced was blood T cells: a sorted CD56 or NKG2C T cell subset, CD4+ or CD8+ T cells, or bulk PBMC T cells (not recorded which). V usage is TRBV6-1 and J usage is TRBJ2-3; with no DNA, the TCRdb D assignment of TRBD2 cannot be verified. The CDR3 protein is CASINRREGPTDTQYF.